This TCR beta chain originates from a study of blood T cell repertoires in COVID-19. Study-wide context: PBMCs, B-cell-depleted T cells, or T cells were the source of the cDNA or gDNA that made up the material.

Germline CDR1 is LNHDA and CDR2 is SQIVND (reference sequence). CDR3 length: 14 residues. V was shortened by 4 bases and J by 1 base, with 10 bases between the two germline ends. Data came from immunoSEQ multiplex PCR; TCRdb stores just in-frame clones and leaves some out. Of a few hundred thousand clones listed, about 88% are singletons. Membership in each cohort depended on participant-reported clinical history. Sequencing input: PBMCs or T cells enriched from blood (not recorded which). This TCR was recovered from a woman between 18 and 29 years old who had been exposed to COVID-19. The chain is built from TRBV19 and TRBJ1-2, with no clear D. The CDR3, as DNA: TGTGCCAGTAGTACCCCCCGGGGTAACTATGGCTACACCTTC. It is translated as CASSTPRGNYGYTF.